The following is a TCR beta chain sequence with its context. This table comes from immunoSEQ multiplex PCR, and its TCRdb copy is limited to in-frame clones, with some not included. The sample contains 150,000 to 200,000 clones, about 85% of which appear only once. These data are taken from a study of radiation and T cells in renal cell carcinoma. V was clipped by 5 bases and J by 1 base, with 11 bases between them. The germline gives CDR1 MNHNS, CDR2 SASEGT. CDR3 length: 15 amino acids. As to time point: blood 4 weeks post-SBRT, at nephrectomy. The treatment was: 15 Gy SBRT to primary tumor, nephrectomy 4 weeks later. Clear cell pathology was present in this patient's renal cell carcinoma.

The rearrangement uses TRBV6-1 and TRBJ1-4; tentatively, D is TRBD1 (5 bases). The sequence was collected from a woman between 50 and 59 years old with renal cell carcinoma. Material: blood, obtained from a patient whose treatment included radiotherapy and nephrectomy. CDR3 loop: CASSITRVTNEKLFF. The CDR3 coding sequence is TGTGCCAGCAGTATCACCAGGGTAACTAATGAAAAACTGTTTTTT.